These T cell receptor beta chains were read from a single sample in a study of T cells in Graves' hyperthyroidism and ophthalmopathy. One entry per CDR3 protein, called by TCRdb with MiXCR from the multiplex PCR reads. The sample contains under 400,000 distinct CDR3 sequences, about 13% of which appear only once. Specimen: blood. These receptors were collected from a woman between 18 and 30 years old with Graves' hyperthyroidism. The CDR3 runs from the conserved cysteine through the conserved F or W. The D gene is left open where the match is weak. Part of the rows lack a size; the others show once, few, many or a class for expanded clones.

many,.,TRBV9,TRBJ2-3,TGTGCCAGCAGCGTAGCCATAGAAGATACGCAGTATTTT,CASSVAIEDTQYF
many,TRBD1,TRBV27,TRBJ1-5,TGTGCCAGCAGTGGACAGGGTTCTCGGCCTCAGCCCCAGCATTTT,CASSGQGSRPQPQHF
many,.,TRBV6-1,TRBJ2-7,TGTGCCAGCAGTCCAAGATTCGAGCAGTACTTC,CASSPRFEQYF
many,.,TRBV6-1,TRBJ2-2,TGTGCCAGCAGGCGGGGAACCGGGGAGCTGTTTTTT,CASRRGTGELFF
many,.,TRBV18,TRBJ2-2,TGTGCCAGCTCACCACTTAGAGAGAACACCGGGGAGCTGTTTTTT,CASSPLRENTGELFF
few,.,TRBV19,TRBJ1-3,TGTGCCAGTAGTATAGTGGGGGACGTCGCTGGAAACACCATATATTTT,CASSIVGDVAGNTIYF
few,.,TRBV6-2/TRBV6-3,TRBJ1-5,TGTGCCAGCTCTCCATTTTTGACCGTCGGGGGATCCAATCAGCCCCAGCATTTT,CASSPFLTVGGSNQPQHF
.,.,TRBV4-1,TRBJ2-3,TGCGCCAGCACCGGGACTAGCACAGATACGCAGTATTTT,CASTGTSTDTQYF
few,.,TRBV6-2/TRBV6-3,TRBJ2-6,TGTGCCAGCATCACACTCCTGGGGACGGATACCTCTGGGGCCAACGTCCTGACTTTC,CASITLLGTDTSGANVLTF
many,TRBD1,TRBV29-1,TRBJ1-5,TGCAGCGTTGCTGAGACAGGGTCCAACAATCAGCCCCAGCATTTT,CSVAETGSNNQPQHF
.,.,TRBV5-1,TRBJ2-7,TGCGCCAGCAGCTTGGCCCCAGGACAGAAATACGAGCAGTACTTC,CASSLAPGQKYEQYF
many,TRBD2,TRBV5-1,TRBJ2-5,TGCGCCAGCAGCAGACTAGCGGGACAAGAGACCCAGTACTTC,CASSRLAGQETQYF
many,.,TRBV20-1,TRBJ2-7,TGCAGTGCTAGGGCCAGGGAGCCTCTCGGTTACGAGCAGTACTTC,CSARAREPLGYEQYF
many,TRBD2,TRBV20-1,TRBJ2-3,TGCAGTGCCTGGGGGACTAGCGGGCCTGCTGGCGATACGCAGTATTTT,CSAWGTSGPAGDTQYF
many,TRBD2,TRBV10-2,TRBJ2-7,TGTGCCAGCGGGACTAGCGGGTACGAGCAGTACTTC,CASGTSGYEQYF
.,TRBD2,TRBV19,TRBJ2-3,TGTGCCAGTAGCGAGGGAGGGCCAGATACGCAGTATTTT,CASSEGGPDTQYF
many,.,TRBV7-9,TRBJ1-1,TGTGCCAGCAGCTTAAAGGGCAGCCACCTTGAAGCTTTCTTT,CASSLKGSHLEAFF